Below are 8 T cell receptor beta chains sequenced from a single sample in a study of CXCR3-negative and CXCR3-positive naive CD8 T cells. Regarding the study as a whole: In CXCR3-positive naive cells, the TRB CDR3s were more hydrophobic than in CXCR3-negative naive cells.

Which antigens these TCRs recognize remains unknown. Carrying UMI labels, the TRB cDNA libraries were prepared through 5' RACE. TCRdb derives one entry per CDR3 protein from the 5' RACE reads, leaving out DNA. The repertoire table contains about 6,800 distinct CDR3 sequences. Input material: naive CXCR3+ CD8+ T cells from blood. As to subset: CD45RO-CCR7+CD27+CD95- naive CD8+ T cells expressing CXCR3 (TNR3+). These receptors were collected from a human donor in good health. Some clones in this sample may be carry-over from other donors' samples.

The genes are TRBV9 and TRBJ1-6; TCRdb designates TRBD1, a call that cannot be tested without DNA. The CDR3 is made up of 12 amino acids. Germline V CDR1 and CDR2: SGDLS, YYNGEE. The chain's CDR3 is CASSRGNSPLHF.

This clonotype ranks as medium-sized in terms of frequency. V gene TRBV11-2 combines with J gene TRBJ1-1; with no DNA, the TCRdb D assignment of TRBD1 cannot be verified. This CDR3 contains 16 residues. Germline CDR1 is SGHAT and CDR2 is FQNNGV. This CDR3 is CASSPREGADFTEAFF.

The chain employs TRBV7-6 and TRBJ1-2; TCRdb indicates TRBD1, and absent DNA this call remains unverified. The germline V gene has CDR1 SGHVS and CDR2 FNYEAQ. This CDR3 contains 12 residues. The CDR3 is CASSLTGAGYTF.

This clonotype is deemed medium-sized (0.01 to 0.1%) by its frequency. The V call is TRBV3-1, the J call TRBJ2-5; TCRdb's D call of TRBD2 is untestable without DNA. There are 17 residues in the CDR3. CDR1 and CDR2 from the germline V gene are LGHDT and YNNKEL (reference sequence). CDR3 region: CASSQGLAGVVGETQYF.

The J gene is TRBJ1-6, the V gene TRBV3-1; the TCRdb call, TRBD1, lacks DNA for checking. This CDR3 comprises 19 residues. Per germline, CDR1 LGHDT and CDR2 YNNKEL (reference sequence). The CDR3 is CASSLGPAQTFSYNSPLHF.

The rearrangement links TRBV5-1 to TRBJ2-3; the TCRdb call, TRBD2, lacks DNA for checking. CDR1 is SGHRS and CDR2 is YFSETQ in the germline V gene. There are 17 residues in the CDR3. The CDR3 here is CASSSPGLAGYTDTQYF.

In terms of frequency, this clonotype is medium-sized. The rearrangement links TRBV29-1 to TRBJ2-7; the D call from TCRdb, TRBD1, cannot be confirmed without DNA. Germline-derived CDR1 and CDR2 are SQVTM and ANQGSEA. The CDR3 covers 17 residues. This chain's CDR3 is CSVGPPLAGIGFKEQYF.

This clonotype is labeled medium-sized based on frequency. This chain links TRBV29-1 with TRBJ2-7; absent DNA, TCRdb's TRBD1 call cannot be checked. CDR1 and CDR2 (germline): SQVTM, ANQGSEA. The CDR3 is 15 residues long. The CDR3 here is CSVEGEGQLSYEQYF.